The clone carrying this TCR beta chain was observed a few times. Measured with immunoSEQ multiplex PCR; TCRdb has only the in-frame clones, and not every one. This table holds around 36,000 clones, 75% to 95% found once. The CDR3 sequence is 14 residues long. With 10 bases clipped from V and 2 bases from J, the junction kept 11 bases outside the gene matches. Germline loops: CDR1 LNHDA, CDR2 SQIVND (reference sequence). This record comes from a study of T cell changes during pregnancy in multiple sclerosis. This sequence was found in a female donor with multiple sclerosis, enrolled in a pregnancy study. The rearrangement joins TRBV19 to TRBJ2-7, with 7 bases fitting TRBD1. This specimen was CD8+ T cells from peripheral blood mononuclear cells, taken before pregnancy. CDR3 in DNA: TGTGCCACAAACCAAGGGGACAGCACCTACGAGCAGTACTTC. It codes for CATNQGDSTYEQYF.